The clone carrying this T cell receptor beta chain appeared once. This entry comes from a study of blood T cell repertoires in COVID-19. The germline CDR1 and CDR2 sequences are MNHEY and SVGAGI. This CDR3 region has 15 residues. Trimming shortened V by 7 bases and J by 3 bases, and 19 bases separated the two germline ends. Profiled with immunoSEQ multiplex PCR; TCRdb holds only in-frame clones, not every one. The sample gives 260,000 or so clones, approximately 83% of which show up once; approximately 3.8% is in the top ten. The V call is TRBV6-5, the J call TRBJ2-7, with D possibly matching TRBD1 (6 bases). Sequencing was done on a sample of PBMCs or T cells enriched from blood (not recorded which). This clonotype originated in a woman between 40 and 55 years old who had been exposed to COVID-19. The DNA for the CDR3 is TGTGCCAGCACCCCCCGCCCAGGGGTGGTCTACGAGCAGTACTTC. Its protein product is CASTPRPGVVYEQYF.